Listed here are 32 T cell receptor beta chains from one sample, sequenced in a study of blood T cell repertoires in COVID-19. Data came from immunoSEQ multiplex PCR; TCRdb stores just in-frame clones and leaves some out. The sample holds just over 250,000 clones; about 86% are singletons and the top ten take 3.5% to 5%. Sequenced input: PBMCs or T cells enriched from blood (not recorded which). Receptors originate from a man between 25 and 39 years old with acute COVID-19.

The chain uses TRBV4-3 and TRBJ2-7; the match to TRBD2 covers 8 bases. Germline-derived CDR1 and CDR2 are LGHNA and YSLEER. The CDR3 runs to 19 residues. The J segment lost 0 bases and the V segment lost 0 bases, leaving 13 bases of the junction unmatched. The CDR3, as DNA: TGCGCCAGCAGCCAAGATTTTGTACTAGCGGAATTTAGCTCCTACGAGCAGTACGTC. Translating it yields CASSQDFVLAEFSSYEQYV.

A single count supports this clone. This chain uses TRBV19 with TRBJ2-1; 10 positions match TRBD2. The CDR3 covers 14 residues. CDR1 is LNHDA and CDR2 is SQIVND in the germline V gene (reference sequence). The ends lost 4 bases at V and 7 bases at J; junction bases unmatched: 4. The CDR3 nucleotides are TGTGCCAGTAGTACGGCTAGCGGGGGAAATGAGCAGTTCTTC. Encoded protein: CASSTASGGNEQFF.

This chain connects TRBV27 to TRBJ1-3; D is unclear. The germline gives CDR1 MNHEY, CDR2 SMNVEV (reference sequence). CDR3 length: 13 amino acids. V was cut by 3 bases and J by 2 bases, with 5 bases left in between. Written as DNA, the CDR3 is TGTGCCAGCAGTTTCGGGGCTGGAAACACCATATATTTT. It is translated as CASSFGAGNTIYF.

The CDR3 here is CASSGVSGTGELFF. The CDR3 nucleotides are TGTGCCAGCAGCGGGGTGTCGGGGACCGGGGAGCTGTTTTTT. The chain carries TRBV9 and TRBJ2-2, with D maybe TRBD2 (5 bases). The CDR3 contains 14 residues. V dropped 3 bases and J dropped 5 bases, with 11 bases sitting between them. Germline CDR1 is SGDLS and CDR2 is YYNGEE.

The chain combines TRBV28 with TRBJ1-2, with TRBD1 matching 11 bases. CDR3 length: 13 amino acids. V gave up 6 bases and J gave up 7 bases; unmatched junction bases: 4. Per the germline V gene, CDR1 is MDHEN and CDR2 is SYDVKM. The CDR3 coding sequence is TGTGCCAGCAGCACCGGGACAGGGGGTGGCTACACCTTC. This codes for CASSTGTGGGYTF.

The V and J genes are TRBV19 and TRBJ2-5, with 8 positions matching TRBD1. J was trimmed by 5 bases and V by 5 bases; bases with no gene match: 10. Germline CDR1 reads LNHDA; CDR2 reads SQIVND (reference sequence). There are 15 residues in the CDR3. The chain's CDR3 is CASSVGQGQSETQYF. DNA of the CDR3: TGTGCCAGTAGTGTAGGACAGGGCCAAAGTGAGACCCAGTACTTC.

This chain links TRBV2 with TRBJ1-4; tentative D call: TRBD1 (6 bases). V lost 6 bases and J 8 bases, leaving 19 bases between the germline ends. The CDR3 runs 15 residues. Germline V gives CDR1 SNHLY, CDR2 FYNNEI. The CDR3: CASRGLDRDKEKLFF. The DNA of the CDR3 is TGTGCCAGCAGGGGGCTGGACAGAGATAAGGAAAAACTGTTTTTT.

The genes are TRBV5-1 and TRBJ1-1; D is undetermined. Germline V lookup: CDR1 SGHRS, CDR2 YFSETQ. The CDR3 runs 15 residues. V dropped 4 bases and J dropped 5 bases, with 18 bases sitting between them. The CDR3 here is CASSIFTATGTEAFF. CDR3 in DNA: TGCGCCAGCAGCATATTTACGGCGACGGGTACTGAAGCTTTCTTT.

The V and J genes are TRBV6-1 and TRBJ2-7; TRBD1 might be the D (6 bases). This CDR3 is 14 amino acids long. Per the germline V gene, CDR1 is MNHNS and CDR2 is SASEGT. The CDR3 is CASSEGGGFYEQYV. The CDR3 nucleotides read TGTGCCAGCAGCGAAGGTGGGGGCTTCTACGAGCAGTACGTC.

The rearrangement links TRBV27 to TRBJ1-2; tentative D call: TRBD1 (5 bases). The ends were cut back, 0 bases at V and 5 bases at J, with 16 bases in the middle. The CDR3 extends over 16 amino acids. In germline, CDR1 is MNHEY, CDR2 SMNVEV (reference sequence). CDR3 nucleotides: TGTGCCAGCAGTTTATCGGGGCAGGGAAGATTTTATGGCTACACCTTC. Its translation: CASSLSGQGRFYGYTF.

To note about this clone: The same CDR3 also results from other DNA sequences found in this sample. The chain combines TRBV9 with TRBJ2-2, with 11 bases lining up with TRBD1. Germline V gene sequence: CDR1 SGDLS, CDR2 YYNGEE. J lost 8 bases, V lost 2 bases, and 5 bases had no gene match. This CDR3 comprises 15 residues. CDR3 protein: CASSVGQGAGGELFF. Written as DNA, the CDR3 is TGTGCCAGCAGCGTCGGACAGGGGGCCGGAGGGGAGCTGTTTTTT.

As DNA, the CDR3 is TGTGCCAGCAGTTTTAATCCATGGTACTACGAAACGGCGGGCTCAAGAGCAGATACGCAGTATTTT. Amino acids: CASSFNPWYYETAGSRADTQYF. This chain joins TRBV28 and TRBJ2-3, with a possible D match to TRBD2 (5 bases). Germline V gene data show CDR1 as MDHEN and CDR2 as SYDVKM. This CDR3 is built from 22 residues. With 3 bases removed from V and 4 bases from J, the gap between germline ends came to 35 bases. The full variable domain, with the rest looked up from reference TRBV28 and TRBJ2-3, is DVKVTQSSRYLVKRTGEKVFLECVQDMDHENMFWYRQDPGLGLRLIYFSYDVKMKEKGDIPEGYSVSREKKERFSLILESASTNQTSMYLCASSFNPWYYETAGSRADTQYFGPGTRLTVL.

The CDR3 region is CASSQNRGRGEKLFF. The CDR3 DNA reads as TGTGCCAGCAGCCAAAACAGGGGGCGAGGCGAAAAACTGTTTTTT. The J gene is TRBJ1-4, the V gene TRBV14; 9 bases agree with TRBD1. The CDR3 extends over 15 amino acids. CDR1 is SGHDN, CDR2 FVKESK, per germline. Unmatched junction bases numbered 6, after V lost 2 bases and J lost 8 bases.

In this sample, this clone turned up many times. The chain couples TRBV29-1 to TRBJ2-1; 9 bases are shared with TRBD2. Germline-derived CDR1 and CDR2 are SQVTM and ANQGSEA. This CDR3 has 13 amino acids. The CDR3 loop reads CSLRAGGLNEQFF. For the CDR3, the DNA is TGCAGTCTGCGGGCGGGAGGGCTCAATGAGCAGTTCTTC.

This clone was recorded only once. The chain uses TRBV3-1 (or the pseudogene TRBV3-2) and TRBJ2-5, with D possibly matching TRBD2 (6 bases). Germline CDR1 is LGHDT and CDR2 is YNNKEL (reference sequence). With 3 bases removed from V and 4 bases from J, the gap between germline ends came to 18 bases. This CDR3 contains 16 residues. CDR3 amino acids: CASSQVSLGRGETQYF. CDR3 nucleotides: TGTGCCAGCAGCCAGGTATCGCTGGGGCGGGGAGAGACCCAGTACTTC.

The CDR3 coding sequence is TGTGCCAGCAGCAGGACTACAACCTCCAATGAGCAGTTCTTC. This sequence encodes CASSRTTTSNEQFF. The chain joins TRBV2 to TRBJ2-1; D perhaps matches TRBD2 (6 bases). The germline CDR1 and CDR2 sequences are SNHLY and FYNNEI. Trimming left V 6 bases short and J 6 bases short, with 15 bases between. CDR3 length equals 14 residues.

The chain carries TRBV6-5 and TRBJ2-2; D possibly corresponds to TRBD1 (6 bases). CDR1 and CDR2 from the germline V gene are MNHEY and SVGAGI. The CDR3 totals 14 residues. V was cut by 7 bases and J by 4 bases, with 13 bases left in between. The CDR3 loop reads CASTTGGATGELFF. CDR3 nucleotides: TGTGCCAGCACGACAGGCGGCGCCACCGGGGAGCTGTTTTTT.

The chain employs TRBV24-1 and TRBJ2-2, with D possibly TRBD2 on 6 matching bases. Trimming removed 4 bases from V and 6 bases from J, with 14 bases in between. This CDR3 region has 15 residues. CDR1 KGHDR and CDR2 SFDVKD come from the germline V gene. CDR3 bases: TGTGCCACCAGTGACCCGACGGGGGTCGCCGGGGAGCTGTTTTTT. Residues: CATSDPTGVAGELFF.

This clone has only a few counts. The rearrangement uses TRBV4-3 and TRBJ2-1; 7 bases line up with TRBD2. Germline CDR1 LGHNA, CDR2 YSLEER. The CDR3 runs 17 residues. The V gene end was trimmed by 1 base and the J gene end by 3 bases; junction bases not matched to a gene: 9. This chain's CDR3 is CASSQGLIAGDYNEQFF. CDR3 nucleotides: TGCGCCAGCAGCCAAGGGCTGATCGCGGGAGACTACAATGAGCAGTTCTTC.

This chain links TRBV14 with TRBJ2-7, with 7 positions matching TRBD2. The CDR3 has 14 amino acids. The germline gives CDR1 SGHDN, CDR2 FVKESK. DNA for the CDR3: TGTGCCAGCAGCCGTTCTAGCGGCCCGTACGGGCAGTACGTC. Protein sequence: CASSRSSGPYGQYV.

The chain links TRBV5-1 to TRBJ1-1, with 9 bases identical to TRBD1. V lost 5 bases to trimming and J lost 4 bases; unmatched junction nucleotides: 9. Germline V gene lookup returns CDR1 SGHRS and CDR2 YFSETQ. The CDR3 is made up of 15 amino acids. DNA of the CDR3: TGCGCCAGCAGAAGGGACAGGGAGTTTTTCACTGAAGCTTTCTTT. It yields the protein CASRRDREFFTEAFF.

This clone appeared a single time. This chain joins TRBV27 and TRBJ1-3, with a possible D match to TRBD1 (5 bases). Germline CDR1 is MNHEY and CDR2 is SMNVEV (reference sequence). CDR3 length: 14 amino acids. Trimming removed 3 bases from V and 2 bases from J, with 8 bases in between. The CDR3 sequence: CASSFGGAGNTIYF. CDR3 nucleotide sequence: TGTGCCAGCAGTTTCGGGGGAGCTGGAAACACCATATATTTT.

The V and J genes are TRBV9 and TRBJ1-4; TRBD1 might be the D (5 bases). CDR1 and CDR2 (germline): SGDLS, YYNGEE. The CDR3 has 13 amino acids. Between the trimmed V and J ends, which lost 0 bases and 6 bases, there was a span of 6 bases. The CDR3 region has the DNA TGTGCCAGCAGCGTAGGGGGCGATGAAAAACTGTTTTTT. Translated: CASSVGGDEKLFF.

The rearrangement joins TRBV11-3 to TRBJ2-3, with D perhaps TRBD2 (5 bases). The CDR3 runs to 17 residues. The ends were cut back, 5 bases at V and 1 base at J, with 19 bases in the middle. CDR1 and CDR2 from the germline V gene are SGHNT and YENEEA. CDR3 sequence (DNA): TGTGCCAGCAGCCGCTCGACCAGCGGAACCGGCACAGATACGCAGTATTTT. This translates into CASSRSTSGTGTDTQYF.

The chain uses TRBV29-1 and TRBJ1-4; TRBD1 matches at 9 bases. The CDR3 runs to 12 residues. The V gene end was trimmed by 7 bases and the J gene end by 8 bases; junction bases not matched to a gene: 5. Germline loops: CDR1 SQVTM, CDR2 ANQGSEA. CDR3 in amino acids: CSALGQGEKLFF. CDR3 coding DNA: TGCAGCGCCCTGGGACAGGGCGAAAAACTGTTTTTT.

The J gene is TRBJ2-1, the V gene TRBV29-1; TRBD2 agrees at 8 bases. This CDR3 comprises 16 residues. Losses at the gene ends were 7 bases for V and 1 base for J; bases not matched to a gene: 12. Germline values: CDR1 SQVTM, CDR2 ANQGSEA. CDR3: CSAPPSSGGSYNEQFF. Here the CDR3 DNA reads TGCAGCGCCCCCCCTTCGAGCGGGGGATCCTACAATGAGCAGTTCTTC.

V is TRBV6-2 or TRBV6-3 and J is TRBJ2-2, with TRBD2 as a possible D gene (6 bases). The CDR3 runs 15 residues. V dropped 2 bases and J dropped 3 bases, with 10 bases sitting between them. The V gene's germline CDR1 is MNHEY and CDR2 SVGEGT. CDR3: CASSYQGLDTGELFF. CDR3 in DNA: TGTGCCAGCAGTTACCAGGGACTGGACACCGGGGAGCTGTTTTTT.

This CDR3 reads CASSYRSSYNSPLHF. Here the CDR3 DNA reads TGTGCCAGCAGCTACAGGAGCTCCTATAATTCACCCCTCCACTTT. The chain recombines TRBV5-5 with TRBJ1-6, with D possibly matching TRBD1 (5 bases). The CDR3 contains 15 residues. CDR1 and CDR2 (germline): SGHKS, YYEKEE (reference sequence). V was pared by 3 bases and J by 0 bases, with 7 bases between.

V is TRBV28 and J is TRBJ1-2; D ambiguous. This CDR3 has 13 residues. Germline V gene lookup returns CDR1 MDHEN and CDR2 SYDVKM. Deletions cut 7 bases from V and 3 bases from J, with 12 bases between. This CDR3 reads CASKEGVDYGYTF. In DNA, the CDR3 is TGTGCCAGCAAGGAGGGTGTCGACTATGGCTACACCTTC.

The rearrangement joins TRBV19 to TRBJ1-5; perhaps TRBD1 as D (6 bases). Germline assignment: CDR1 LNHDA and CDR2 SQIVND (reference sequence). Trimming removed 7 bases from V and 0 bases from J, with 19 bases in between. The CDR3 is made up of 17 amino acids. DNA for the CDR3: TGTGCCAGTATCTCAACGGGACAAATCAATAGCAATCAGCCCCAGCATTTT. Protein: CASISTGQINSNQPQHF.

This clone was seen a few times. CDR3 sequence reads: CAWSVLKGREQFF. Here the CDR3 DNA reads TGTGCCTGGAGTGTACTGAAAGGGAGGGAGCAGTTCTTC. V and J are TRBV30 and TRBJ2-1; D might be TRBD2 (6 bases). This CDR3 comprises 13 residues. V gave up 0 bases and J gave up 10 bases, with 13 bases separating them. Germline values: CDR1 GTSNPN, CDR2 SVGIG (reference sequence).

The table lists this clone with a count of one. The chain uses TRBV10-2 and TRBJ2-2; no firm D call. CDR1 is WSHSY, CDR2 SAAADI, per germline. The CDR3 spans 11 residues. The germline V and J ends were trimmed by 11 bases and 6 bases, with 10 bases remaining between them. The CDR3: CAVLFSGELFF. Here the CDR3 DNA reads TGCGCCGTCCTCTTTTCCGGGGAGCTGTTTTTT.